The clone carrying this TCR beta chain showed up just a few times. The data belong to a study of tumor-infiltrating lymphocytes in primary liver carcinoma. Study-level information: Men and women, 30 to 69 years of age, made up the patients.

Co-extracted RNA and DNA came from about 19-30 mg of unsorted bulk tissue. Patients showed chronic HBV infection and an absence of prior treatment. Germline CDR1 MDHEN, CDR2 SYDVKM. The ends were cut back, 6 bases at V and 2 bases at J, with 15 bases in the middle. This CDR3 is 15 amino acids long. Researchers generated TCR beta cDNA from around 0.55 ug of total RNA, relying on a constant-region primer. Three nested multiplex PCR rounds of slightly modified ARM-PCR generated TCR beta libraries. TRBV1-TRBV30 forward and Cbeta reverse primers drove the first two roughly 10-cycle rounds. Via MiXCR, TCRdb re-called the multiplex PCR reads, giving one row per CDR3 protein. The repertoire holds approximately 110,000 distinct CDR3 sequences, with around 62% as singletons.

Sequencing was carried out using liver tumor tissue from sampling region 1. As to subset: tumor region T1, superior pole. The TCR comes from a woman aged 55-69 years with primary liver carcinoma and hepatitis B virus infection. The chain combines TRBV28 with TRBJ2-3; D may correspond to TRBD1 or TRBD2 (6 bases each). The CDR3 DNA follows: TGTGCCAGCAGCCGCGGGACATACTTCACAGATACGCAGTATTTT. Its translation is CASSRGTYFTDTQYF.